The 24 T cell receptor beta chains given below trace back to one sample, sequenced in a study of control samples from healthy donors and cancer patients. Repertoires were generated with immunoSEQ multiplex PCR, while TCRdb's copy carries only in-frame clones and drops some. The repertoire consists of tens of thousands of clones, with approximately 90% occurring once and the leading ten covering over 0.95%. Sequenced: blood. The source of these receptors is a woman aged 45 to 65 in good health.

The chain couples TRBV7-2 to TRBJ2-3; 11 nucleotides align to TRBD2. Germline V gene sequence: CDR1 SGHTA, CDR2 FQGNSA. The CDR3 loop spans 16 amino acids. V shed 5 bases, J shed 3 bases, and the junction held 7 bases outside the gene matches. CDR3 sequence (DNA): TGTGCCAGCAGCGTGAGACTAGCGGGGAGAACAGATACGCAGTATTTT. Translated, it gives CASSVRLAGRTDTQYF. The variable domain in full, completed from reference TRBV7-2 and TRBJ2-3, reads GAGVSQSPSNKVTEKGKDVELRCDPISGHTALYWYRQSLGQGLEFLIYFQGNSAPDKSGLPSDRFSAERTGGSVSTLTIQRTQQEDSAVYLCASSVRLAGRTDTQYFGPGTRLTVL.

V is TRBV7-9 and J is TRBJ2-1, with D uncertain. The germline gives CDR1 SEHNR, CDR2 FQNEAQ (reference sequence). Trimming stripped 0 bases from V and 8 bases from J, with 11 bases between. This CDR3 contains 14 residues. The CDR3 DNA follows: TGTGCCAGCAGCTTAGCGGCAGGCGGTCATGAGCAGTTCTTC. Its translation: CASSLAAGGHEQFF.

The V gene is TRBV27, the J gene TRBJ2-5, with unresolved D. CDR1 and CDR2 (germline): MNHEY, SMNVEV (reference sequence). The ends were cut back, 2 bases at V and 2 bases at J, with 9 bases in the middle. This CDR3 spans 14 amino acids. The CDR3 sequence: CASSLRIGQETQYF. CDR3 bases: TGTGCCAGCAGTTTAAGAATAGGGCAAGAGACCCAGTACTTC.

The V and J genes are TRBV29-1 and TRBJ1-1, with 9 bases that match TRBD1. Germline trimming cut 8 bases from V and 8 bases from J; bases unmatched to any gene: 9. The CDR3 contains 12 residues. CDR1 and CDR2 (germline): SQVTM, ANQGSEA. CDR3 loop: CSSEPGQGEAFF. CDR3 DNA sequence: TGCAGCTCCGAGCCGGGACAGGGAGAAGCTTTCTTT.

This rearrangement joins TRBV5-4 to TRBJ1-2; no clear D. Deletions cut 0 bases from V and 8 bases from J, with 8 bases between. The CDR3 has 12 residues. Germline V CDR1 and CDR2: SGHNT, YYREEE (reference sequence). The CDR3 sequence is CASSLGGWGYTF. The CDR3 coding sequence is TGTGCCAGCAGCTTGGGAGGGTGGGGCTACACCTTC.

The gene calls are TRBV5-1 and TRBJ2-5; D may be TRBD2 (7 bases). V gave up 4 bases and J gave up 1 base, with 23 bases separating them. CDR3 size: 18 residues. Germline V gene lookup returns CDR1 SGHRS and CDR2 YFSETQ. CDR3 protein: CASSPGGLARGSQETQYF. DNA of the CDR3: TGCGCCAGCAGCCCGGGGGGATTGGCCAGGGGATCCCAAGAGACCCAGTACTTC.

This chain joins TRBV12-3 or TRBV12-4 and TRBJ2-2; tentative D call: TRBD2 (7 bases). V was shortened by 3 bases and J by 9 bases, with 11 bases between the two germline ends. The CDR3 spans 13 residues. CDR3 region: CASSLVGGRELFF. CDR3 nucleotides: TGTGCCAGCAGTTTGGTCGGGGGGCGGGAGCTGTTTTTT.

The V call is TRBV4-3, the J call TRBJ2-7; no clear D gene. Trimming removed 0 bases from V and 3 bases from J, with 12 bases in between. The germline gives CDR1 LGHNA, CDR2 YSLEER. The CDR3 totals 15 residues. The chain's CDR3 is CASSQDIYRYYEQYF. CDR3 in DNA: TGCGCCAGCAGCCAAGATATTTACAGATACTACGAGCAGTACTTC.

The chain links TRBV5-1 to TRBJ2-3; D might be TRBD1 (5 bases). The germline V and J ends were trimmed by 4 bases and 2 bases, with 14 bases remaining between them. This CDR3 is 15 amino acids long. Germline V gives CDR1 SGHRS, CDR2 YFSETQ. The CDR3 sequence: CASSPNSGNTDTQYF. Here the CDR3 DNA reads TGCGCCAGCAGCCCCAATTCAGGGAACACAGATACGCAGTATTTT.

This clone has a single count. The chain couples TRBV10-2 to TRBJ2-3; TRBD2 might be the D (6 bases). The CDR3 has 14 residues. Germline CDR1 WSHSY, CDR2 SAAADI. V was pared by 6 bases and J by 0 bases, with 10 bases between. The CDR3 DNA reads TGCGCCAGCAGGGGGACTTCGAGCACAGATACGCAGTATTTT. Its translation is CASRGTSSTDTQYF.

The rearrangement joins TRBV28 to TRBJ1-2; perhaps TRBD1 as D (5 bases). This CDR3 contains 15 residues. V shed 7 bases and J shed 7 bases, with 22 bases lying between them. Germline V lookup: CDR1 MDHEN, CDR2 SYDVKM. The DNA for the CDR3 is TGTGCCAGCATCATGAATCCCGCAGGGCCCCTTGGCTACACCTTC. Protein sequence: CASIMNPAGPLGYTF.

The chain carries TRBV5-1 and TRBJ1-2; D might be TRBD1 (6 bases). Trimming took off 2 bases at V and 2 bases at J, with 7 bases between the two ends. Germline CDR1 and CDR2: SGHRS and YFSETQ. CDR3 length: 13 amino acids. CDR3 in DNA: TGCGCCAGCAGCTTCCAGGGGAACTATGGCTACACCTTC. It translates to CASSFQGNYGYTF.

With regard to this clone: At one end the junction does not follow the germline gene, possibly because of a read error. V and J are TRBV5-1 and TRBJ1-4; 7 positions agree with TRBD1. The V gene's germline CDR1 is SGHRS and CDR2 YFSETQ. The CDR3 covers 17 residues. The CDR3 region has the DNA TGCGCCAGCAGCCCCGGAGGAGGGGGCGGAACTAGTGAAAAACTGTTTTTT. This translates into CASSPGGGGGTSEKLFF.

This sequence joins TRBV21-1 and TRBJ1-1; TRBD1, the table's D call, was not compared with the DNA. TRBV21-1 is tagged as a pseudogene. The length of the CDR3 is 14 residues. The CDR3 DNA follows: TGTGCCAGCAGCGGGGACAGCTCCAACACTGAAGCTTTCTTT. Residues: CASSGDSSNTEAFF.

The V and J genes are TRBV6-5 and TRBJ2-5; 8 bases align to TRBD2. This CDR3 is 15 amino acids long. CDR1 and CDR2 (germline): MNHEY, SVGAGI. V lost 6 bases and J lost 1; bases outside the gene matches: 7. CDR3 DNA sequence: TGTGCCAGCAGGAGGAGCGGGGGAAGCCAAGAGACCCAGTACTTC. It is translated as CASRRSGGSQETQYF.

V gene TRBV20-1 combines with J gene TRBJ1-1, with D hard to call. The V end lost 4 bases, the J end lost 1 base, and 4 bases lay between the germline ends. The V gene's germline CDR1 is DFQATT and CDR2 SNEGSKA (reference sequence). The CDR3 covers 11 residues. The DNA for the CDR3 is TGCAGTGCTAAGAAGAACACTGAAGCTTTCTTT. It yields the protein CSAKKNTEAFF.

This clone was counted a few times. The gene calls are TRBV9 and TRBJ2-7; the D gene is possibly TRBD2 (6 bases). CDR3 length: 14 residues. Trimming took 0 bases from V and 2 from J, leaving 9 bases between them. CDR1 SGDLS and CDR2 YYNGEE come from the germline V gene. CDR3 nucleotides: TGTGCCAGCAGCGTAGTCCCTAGCGCCTACGAGCAGTACTTC. Translating it yields CASSVVPSAYEQYF.

The chain recombines TRBV12-3 or TRBV12-4 with TRBJ2-3; 12 nucleotides agree with TRBD2. The ends lost 6 bases at V and 14 bases at J; junction bases unmatched: 9. The CDR3 extends over 13 amino acids. The CDR3 is CASRGLLAGGPYF. For the CDR3, the DNA is TGTGCCAGCAGAGGGCTACTAGCGGGAGGACCGTATTTT.

This clone was found once. The V call is TRBV28, the J call TRBJ2-7, with D perhaps TRBD1 or TRBD2 (6 bases each). Germline V gene sequence: CDR1 MDHEN, CDR2 SYDVKM. The CDR3 is made up of 15 amino acids. The V gene lost 1 base and the J gene lost 7 bases, with 17 bases spanning the gap. In DNA form, the CDR3 reads TGTGCCAGCAGTTTATTTGGGGGCGGGACCGGGGAGCAGTACTTC. This translates into CASSLFGGGTGEQYF.

This chain joins TRBV18 and TRBJ1-5; the D is unclear. V gave up 6 bases and J gave up 3 bases, with 9 bases separating them. There are 13 residues in the CDR3. Germline CDR1 and CDR2: KGHSH and LQKENI. CDR3 nucleotide sequence: TGTGCCAGCTCCCCGACATACAATCAGCCCCAGCATTTT. Protein product: CASSPTYNQPQHF.

The V call is TRBV10-3, the J call TRBJ1-4, with 9 nucleotides matching TRBD1. This CDR3 has 13 residues. Germline trimming cut 10 bases from V and 6 bases from J; bases unmatched to any gene: 6. The germline gives CDR1 ENHRY, CDR2 SYGVKD. Here the CDR3 reads CATKRTGDEKLFF. Written as DNA, the CDR3 is TGTGCCACGAAGAGGACAGGGGATGAAAAACTGTTTTTT.

The CDR3 protein is CASSTDGGSNYEQYF. In DNA, the CDR3 is TGTGCCAGCAGCACAGACGGGGGCTCGAACTACGAGCAGTACTTC. The genes are TRBV5-6 and TRBJ2-7; tentatively, D is TRBD1 or TRBD2 (6 bases each). Per the germline V gene, CDR1 is SGHDT and CDR2 is YYEEEE. CDR3 size: 15 residues. V gave up 4 bases and J gave up 3 bases, with 17 bases separating them.

V gene TRBV6-5 combines with J gene TRBJ1-1; tentative D call: TRBD1 (5 bases). CDR3 length: 13 residues. Trimming took off 7 bases at V and 11 bases at J, with 20 bases between the two ends. Germline assignment: CDR1 MNHEY and CDR2 SVGAGI. The CDR3 DNA reads as TGTGCCAGCACCCTACGAAGGGGCGCAGGGGCTTTCTTT. This sequence encodes CASTLRRGAGAFF.

This sequence joins TRBV5-1 and TRBJ1-5; unclear D gene. The V gene's germline CDR1 is SGHRS and CDR2 YFSETQ. V lost 0 bases, J lost 7 bases, and 14 bases lay in between. The CDR3 length is 15 residues. The DNA for the CDR3 is TGCGCCAGCAGCTTGGAAAGGGTACTGGACCAGCCCCAGCATTTT. Translated, it gives CASSLERVLDQPQHF.